The TCR beta chain under discussion was sequenced for a study of blood T cells in healthy people across ages (dated by TCRdb to the mid-2010s). Background for the entire study: In model experiments, roughly one uniquely barcoded TCR beta cDNA molecule per two T cells was captured by template switching. To track age-related changes in TCR beta repertoire diversity, the study relied on deep sequencing normalized with unique cDNA molecular identifiers. The donors were split into four age groups: young (average 16 years), middle-aged (roughly 39), aged (roughly 60) and long-lived (about 74). Donors of different ages were randomly distributed across sequencing lanes to avoid experimental bias. For two donors (one aged 18 to 30 and one aged 80 or older), the study analyzed two additional independent replicas of 1 million unique cDNA reads from the same blood draw. Study-wide findings and limitations: Observed TCR beta diversity correlated strongly with the percentage of naive T cells measured by flow cytometry. Observed TCR beta diversity per million T cells fell roughly linearly with age, and a significant reduction was already apparent by age approximately 40. Estimates of total diversity based on one million sequenced T cells were considered lower bounds and underestimates. The long-lived group showed more naive CD4+ T cells, fewer expanded clones and increased TCR diversity than the aged group, suggesting age selection. Because donor CMV infection status was unknown, age-related changes in expanded clonotypes were potentially confounded. Since profiling was done on bulk unsorted PBMCs, naive and antigen-experienced compartments could not be conclusively compared.

CDR1 and CDR2 are drawn from the germline V gene: SQVTM, ANQGSEA. The CDR3 starts with the cysteine, ends with the phenylalanine, and has 13 residues. Only CDR3 DNA remains: 39 bases, in frame from the first base. For this clonotype: Its antigen remains unidentified. No quality values exist for individual bases; no much larger clone is one base distant.

Receptor amplification or capture employed 5' RACE. Data came from an Illumina HiSeq 2500. A second 7 to 11 cycle PCR used a sample-barcoded 5' primer and a J-beta primer mix. A template-switch 5' adaptor carrying 12 random nucleotides introduced a unique molecular identifier onto each TCR beta cDNA molecule. Each sample yielded at least 3 million CDR3-containing paired-end reads. First-strand cDNA was synthesized from all RNA with the Mint cDNA synthesis kit, primed by a TRBC-specific oligonucleotide. After uracil-DNA glycosylase treatment, a first 18-cycle PCR used universal primers M1SS and BC2_uni_R on all cDNA. Regarding the original processing steps: For normalization, 1 million high-quality reads were randomly selected from each sample, with every read carrying a distinct molecular identifier. Instead of being binned into consensus sequences, reads with shared molecular identifiers were discarded. MiTCR, run with a Q25 quality threshold and the strictest error-elimination algorithm, handled CDR3 identification, clonotype clustering and error correction. Lower-bound total TCR beta diversity was estimated with a nonparametric unseen species model using Euler transformation. TCRdb redid the processing of the public reads, applying fastp at Q25 and MiXCR, and retained in-frame beta chains. Entries that share a CDR3 protein sequence are merged under the most common genes and DNA. In this record, the V and J calls reflect TCRdb's handling and not the investigators' own analysis. Present in this sample are hundreds of thousands of distinct CDR3 sequences, roughly 27% of which were seen just once. 29% of the sample rests with the top ten.

The donors were some 39 Caucasian individuals from Russia, aged roughly 6 to 90 years, who were systemically healthy. About 9.6 milliliters of peripheral blood were collected from each donor into EDTA-treated Vacutainer tubes. Ficoll-Paque density-gradient centrifugation was used to isolate PBMCs, with at least 7 million per sample. Total RNA, at least 6 micrograms per sample, was extracted from PBMCs with Trizol reagent. For every donor, flow cytometry on a PBMC aliquot measured the percentage of naive CD45RAhigh/CD27high T cells. The TCR was taken from a woman aged 70-85 years in good health. The specimen was blood. The sequence is built from TRBV29-1 and TRBJ2-5; TRBD2 is a possible D gene, resting on 6 matching bases. The last part of the DNA fits TRBJ2-7 better; the J call may be wrong. The DNA sequence reads TGCAGCGTTGTAGGCGGGAACTTCTACGAGCAGTACTTC. The resulting protein is CSVVGGNFYEQYF.